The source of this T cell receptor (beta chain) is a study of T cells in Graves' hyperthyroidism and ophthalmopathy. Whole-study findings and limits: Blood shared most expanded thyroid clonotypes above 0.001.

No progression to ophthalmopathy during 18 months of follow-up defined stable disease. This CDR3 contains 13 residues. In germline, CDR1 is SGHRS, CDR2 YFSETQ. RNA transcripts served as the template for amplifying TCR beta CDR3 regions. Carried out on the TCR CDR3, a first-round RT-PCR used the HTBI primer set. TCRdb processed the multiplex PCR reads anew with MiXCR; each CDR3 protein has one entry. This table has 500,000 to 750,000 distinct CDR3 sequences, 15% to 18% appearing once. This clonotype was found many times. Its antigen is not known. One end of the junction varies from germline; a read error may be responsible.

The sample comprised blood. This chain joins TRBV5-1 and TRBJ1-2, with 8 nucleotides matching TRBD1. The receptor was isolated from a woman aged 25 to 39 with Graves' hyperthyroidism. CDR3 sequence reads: CASSLGQGIGYTF. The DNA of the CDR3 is TGTGCCAGCAGTTTAGGACAGGGTATTGGCTACACCTTC. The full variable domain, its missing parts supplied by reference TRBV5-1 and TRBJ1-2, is KAGVTQTPRYLIKTRGQQVTLSCSPISGHRSVSWYQQTPGQGLQFLFEYFSETQRNKGNFPGRFSGRQFSNSRSEMNVSTLELGDSALYLCASSLGQGIGYTFGSGTRLTVV.